Each of the 21 T cell receptor beta chains below was sequenced from the same sample in a study of T cells in tuberculosis. Documented time point: new active TB diagnosis, blood taken before or within 7 days of starting treatment. Using immunoSEQ multiplex PCR, the repertoire was profiled, and TCRdb retains in-frame clones only, with some absent. This table holds tens of thousands of clones, more than 85% found once. Sequencing used PBMCs, obtained at tuberculosis diagnosis. These receptors came from an adult with tuberculosis.

The chain is built from TRBV2 and TRBJ2-7, with a possible D match to TRBD1 (8 bases). V lost 6 bases to trimming and J lost 5 bases, with 17 bases between them. Germline CDR1 reads SNHLY; CDR2 reads FYNNEI. The CDR3 is 14 residues long. CDR3 sequence: CASSRQGRANEQYV. The CDR3 DNA sequence: TGTGCCAGCAGCCGACAGGGGAGGGCAAACGAGCAGTACGTC.

The chain carries TRBV4-1 and TRBJ2-5; maybe TRBD2 (5 bases). Germline V gene sequence: CDR1 MGHRA, CDR2 YSYEKL. The length of the CDR3 is 15 residues. V was pared by 3 bases and J by 2 bases, with 13 bases between. CDR3 in amino acids: CASSQLGLVQETQYF. The CDR3, as DNA: TGCGCCAGCAGCCAGTTAGGACTGGTTCAAGAGACCCAGTACTTC.

The CDR3 region is CAIEASDTQYF. The CDR3 region has the DNA TGTGCCATCGAGGCCTCAGATACGCAGTATTTT. This sequence joins TRBV25-1 and TRBJ2-3; no reliable D call. V lost 10 bases, J lost 4 bases, and 9 bases lay in between. The germline CDR1 and CDR2 sequences are MGHDK and SYGVNS. The CDR3 is 11 residues long.

The V call is TRBV7-8, the J call TRBJ2-7; D is possibly TRBD1 (6 bases). The CDR3 has 14 residues. The V and J ends lost 5 bases and 4 bases respectively, with 15 bases between them. Germline V gives CDR1 SGHVS, CDR2 FQNEAQ. CDR3 residues: CASSLRGHLYEQYV. As DNA, the CDR3 is TGTGCCAGCAGCCTTAGGGGACACCTTTACGAGCAGTACGTC.

CDR3 DNA: TGTGCCAGCTCAGCGGGACAGGCAGCAGGAGGGGCCAACGTCCTGACTTTC. Its translation: CASSAGQAAGGANVLTF. The chain has TRBV18 and TRBJ2-6; 8 positions match TRBD1. Germline V lookup: CDR1 KGHSH, CDR2 LQKENI. J gave up 4 bases and V 5 bases, and 10 bases lay outside the gene matches. The CDR3 loop spans 17 amino acids.

This chain links TRBV2 with TRBJ2-7; 11 bases agree with TRBD2. The CDR3 is 15 amino acids. Germline V gene data show CDR1 as SNHLY and CDR2 as FYNNEI. Trimming took 2 bases from V and 5 from J; bases not matched to a gene: 5. CDR3 sequence: CASSERGLAGNEQYV. The CDR3 nucleotides are TGTGCCAGCAGTGAAAGAGGACTAGCGGGTAACGAGCAGTACGTC.

J is TRBJ2-1 and V is TRBV19, with 7 bases matching TRBD1. The V gene end was trimmed by 5 bases and the J gene end by 9 bases; junction bases not matched to a gene: 13. This CDR3 has 15 residues. CDR1 is LNHDA, CDR2 SQIVND, per germline (reference sequence). CDR3 bases: TGTGCCAGTAGTCTCCCGACAGGGCTAGGGTTTGAGCAGTTCTTC. This codes for CASSLPTGLGFEQFF.

The chain has TRBV5-5 and TRBJ1-2, with TRBD1 matching over 7 bases. Germline-derived CDR1 and CDR2 are SGHKS and YYEKEE (reference sequence). The ends lost 4 bases at V and 4 bases at J; junction bases unmatched: 4. This CDR3 comprises 13 residues. As DNA, the CDR3 is TGTGCCAGCAGCATTAAGGGGGCCTATGGCTACACCTTC. Translated: CASSIKGAYGYTF.

The CDR3: CARSLIVRGGNQPQHF. In DNA form, the CDR3 reads TGTGCCAGAAGCTTGATCGTTCGGGGGGGCAATCAGCCCCAGCATTTT. The chain couples TRBV5-3 to TRBJ1-5; D is possibly TRBD1 (5 bases). TRBV5-3 is known as an ORF, though its function is uncertain. V was pared by 1 base and J by 2 bases, with 13 bases between. There are 16 residues in the CDR3.

This chain links TRBV7-2 with TRBJ2-7; the match to TRBD2 covers 12 bases. Germline CDR1 is SGHTA and CDR2 is FQGNSA. Trimming removed 1 base from V and 3 bases from J; junction bases left unmatched: 7. The CDR3 length is 17 residues. CDR3 nucleotides: TGTGCCAGCAGCTTAGAGTCGACTAGCGGGGGACACTACGAGCAGTACTTC. It translates to CASSLESTSGGHYEQYF.

This clone showed up just once. The CDR3 spells CASSPLSNEAFF. The DNA of the CDR3 is TGTGCCAGCAGTCCCCTTAGCAATGAAGCTTTCTTT. The rearrangement links TRBV6-6 to TRBJ1-1; D uncertain. The CDR3 extends over 12 amino acids. Germline V gene lookup returns CDR1 MNHNY and CDR2 SVGAGI (reference sequence). V was clipped by 5 bases and J by 7 bases, with 11 bases between them.

This clone was observed a single time. This chain uses TRBV6-1 with TRBJ2-7, with 8 bases that match TRBD1. The CDR3 length is 13 residues. The J segment lost 0 bases and the V segment lost 7 bases, leaving 2 bases of the junction unmatched. The V gene's germline CDR1 is MNHNS and CDR2 SASEGT. In DNA form, the CDR3 reads TGTGCCAGCAATACAGGGGGCTCCTACGAGCAGTACGTC. It codes for CASNTGGSYEQYV.

This rearrangement joins TRBV19 to TRBJ2-5; 10 bases match TRBD2. Germline V gene lookup returns CDR1 LNHDA and CDR2 SQIVND (reference sequence). Unmatched junction bases numbered 11, after V lost 5 bases and J lost 5 bases. This CDR3 region has 16 residues. Here the CDR3 reads CASSPQASGGAETQYF. The CDR3 nucleotides read TGTGCCAGTAGTCCCCAAGCTAGCGGGGGTGCTGAGACCCAGTACTTC.

This clone was recorded only once. CDR3 coding DNA: TGCGCCAGCAATTCCGACAGAAACACCGGGGAGCTGTTTTTT. This translates into CASNSDRNTGELFF. The chain carries TRBV5-1 and TRBJ2-2; TRBD1 might be the D (5 bases). Between the trimmed V and J ends, which lost 6 bases and 2 bases, there was a span of 11 bases. The CDR3 totals 14 residues. Germline V CDR1 and CDR2: SGHRS, YFSETQ.

The CDR3 DNA reads as TGTGCCAGCAGTCCCCAGGGGGCTCGGGATAGGGAGCTGTTTTTT. As protein: CASSPQGARDRELFF. V is TRBV6-6 and J is TRBJ2-2; 8 bases are a match to TRBD1. Looked up from germline, CDR1 is MNHNY and CDR2 is SVGAGI (reference sequence). The CDR3 runs 15 residues. V lost 5 bases, J lost 9 bases, and 11 bases stayed unmatched.

The chain links TRBV4-1 to TRBJ2-7; 8 bases match TRBD1. The CDR3 runs to 15 residues. Unmatched junction bases numbered 3, after V lost 2 bases and J lost 0 bases. From germline, CDR1 is MGHRA and CDR2 YSYEKL. CDR3 nucleotide sequence: TGCGCCAGCAGCCAATATGGACAGGGCTCCTACGAGCAGTACTTC. Amino acids: CASSQYGQGSYEQYF.

The rearrangement uses TRBV5-1 and TRBJ2-7; TRBD2 is a possible D gene (6 bases). Germline V gene sequence: CDR1 SGHRS, CDR2 YFSETQ. Trimming stripped 1 base from V and 2 bases from J, with 16 bases between. There are 16 residues in the CDR3. The CDR3 loop reads CASSLWGVRAPYEQYV. CDR3 bases: TGCGCCAGCAGCTTGTGGGGGGTTCGGGCTCCCTACGAGCAGTACGTC.

J is TRBJ1-6 and V is TRBV2; 7 nucleotides match TRBD1. The CDR3 sequence is 18 residues long. Germline V gene sequence: CDR1 SNHLY, CDR2 FYNNEI. J lost 0 bases, V lost 6 bases, and 11 bases had no gene match. The CDR3 DNA follows: TGTGCCAGCAGCTTAACTCTGACAGGGAGCTCCTATAATTCACCCCTCCACTTT. Protein sequence: CASSLTLTGSSYNSPLHF.

The chain is built from TRBV5-8 and TRBJ2-5; D possibly corresponds to TRBD2 (7 bases). V gave up 1 base and J gave up 0 bases, with 13 bases separating them. CDR3 length: 16 residues. CDR1 and CDR2 from the germline V gene are SGHTS and YDEGEE. The CDR3 sequence is CASSLSGGAYQETQYF. The CDR3 nucleotides are TGTGCCAGCAGCTTGTCTGGGGGGGCTTACCAAGAGACCCAGTACTTC.

V usage is TRBV4-3 and J usage is TRBJ2-4, with TRBD2 identical over 11 bases. This CDR3 has 17 residues. The trim removed 7 bases at V and 0 bases at J, leaving 8 bases unmatched. Germline V CDR1 and CDR2: LGHNA, YSLEER. CDR3 amino acids: CASNPIAGGIAKNIQYF. The CDR3 coding sequence is TGCGCCAGCAACCCAATAGCGGGGGGGATAGCCAAAAACATTCAGTACTTC.

This clone was seen a single time. V is TRBV4-2 and J is TRBJ2-1, with TRBD2 matching 7 bases. CDR1 and CDR2 from the germline V gene are LGHNA and YNFKEQ. The CDR3 has 16 residues. The junction had 4 bases not matched to a gene; V was cut back by 0 bases and J by 2 bases. The CDR3 protein is CASSQDYGLAYNEQFF. DNA for the CDR3: TGTGCCAGCAGCCAAGATTACGGACTAGCCTACAATGAGCAGTTCTTC.